Listed here is a single T cell receptor beta chain. Its antigen has not been determined. One end of the junction does not line up with germline, which may come from a read error. TCRdb records Illumina HiSeq 1500 as the sequencer. The public reads were reanalyzed by TCRdb: fastp trimming at Q25, MiXCR alignment, in-frame beta chains only. For every CDR3 protein sequence, its rows merge into one entry that carries the most common genes and DNA. This sample holds roughly 640,000 distinct CDR3 sequences; less than 25% were observed only once. The ten largest clones capture 7.5% to 9% of the sample. These data belong to a study of T cell repertoires in cytomegalovirus infection (dated by TCRdb to about 2019). Concerning the study at large: Because public TCR beta signatures pointed to carriage of CMV infection together with the matching HLA type, the HLA type of each donor mattered for the analysis.

Including the terminal cysteine and phenylalanine, the CDR3 comprises 13 residues. The sequence is cut down to CDR3 DNA, 39 bases in frame from base 1. CDR1 and CDR2, looked up from the germline V gene, are SGHTA and FQGNSA. General findings and caveats noted by the study authors: The ex vivo response was dominated by HLA-C-restricted CMV-specific TCR beta clonotypes, which also provided the single most frequent clonotype in two of eight donors. Cumulative frequency of public TCR beta family members discriminated carriers of CMV infection plus the relevant HLA type in this cohort and an independent approximately 360-donor cohort.

This clonotype was obtained from a human donor in good health (CMV status not recorded). Some clones in this sample may be carry-over from other donors' samples. Sequences were obtained from CD8+ T cells from PBMCs. Recombination connected TRBV7-2 to TRBJ1-2, with the D gene uncertain. The sequenced DNA: TGTGCCAGCGGCTTAGAAGGGTACGGTGGCTACACCTTC. This gives the protein CASGLEGYGGYTF. With all but the CDR3 taken from the reference TRBV7-2 and TRBJ1-2 genes, the full variable domain is: GAGVSQSPSNKVTEKGKDVELRCDPISGHTALYWYRQSLGQGLEFLIYFQGNSAPDKSGLPSDRFSAERTGGSVSTLTIQRTQQEDSAVYLCASGLEGYGGYTFGSGTRLTVV.